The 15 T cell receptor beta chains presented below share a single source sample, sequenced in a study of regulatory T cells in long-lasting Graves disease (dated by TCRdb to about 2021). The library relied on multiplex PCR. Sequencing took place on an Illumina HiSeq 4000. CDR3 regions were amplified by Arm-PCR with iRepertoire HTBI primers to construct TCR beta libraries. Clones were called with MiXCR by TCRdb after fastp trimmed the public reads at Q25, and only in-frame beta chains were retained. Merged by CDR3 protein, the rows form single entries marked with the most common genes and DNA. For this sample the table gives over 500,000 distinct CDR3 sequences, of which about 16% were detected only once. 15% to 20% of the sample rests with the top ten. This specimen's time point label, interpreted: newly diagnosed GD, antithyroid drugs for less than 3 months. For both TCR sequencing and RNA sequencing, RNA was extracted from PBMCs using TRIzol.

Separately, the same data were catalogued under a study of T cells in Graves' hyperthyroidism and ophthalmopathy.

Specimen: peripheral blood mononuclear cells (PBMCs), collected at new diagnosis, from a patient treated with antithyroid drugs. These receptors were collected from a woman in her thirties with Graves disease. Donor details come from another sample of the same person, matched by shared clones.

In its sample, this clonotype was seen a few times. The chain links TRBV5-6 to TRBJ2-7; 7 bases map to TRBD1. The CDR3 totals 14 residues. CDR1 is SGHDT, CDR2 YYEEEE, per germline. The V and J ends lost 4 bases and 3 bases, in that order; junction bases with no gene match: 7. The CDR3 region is CASSQTGIHYEQYF. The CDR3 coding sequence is TGTGCCAGCAGCCAGACAGGGATACACTACGAGCAGTACTTC.

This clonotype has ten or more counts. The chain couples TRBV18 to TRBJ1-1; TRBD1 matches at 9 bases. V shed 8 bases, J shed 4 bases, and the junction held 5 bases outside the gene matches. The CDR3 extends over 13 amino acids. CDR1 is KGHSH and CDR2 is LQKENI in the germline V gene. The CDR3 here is CASKQGASTEAFF. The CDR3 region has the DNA TGTGCCAGCAAACAGGGGGCAAGCACTGAAGCTTTCTTT.

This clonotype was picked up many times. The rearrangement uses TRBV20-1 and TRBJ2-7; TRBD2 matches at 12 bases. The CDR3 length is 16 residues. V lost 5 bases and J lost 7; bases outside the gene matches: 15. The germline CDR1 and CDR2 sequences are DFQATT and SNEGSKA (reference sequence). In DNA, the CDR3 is TGCAGTGCTCCCGGACTAGCGGGGTCATTACTGACAGAGCAGTACTTC. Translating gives CSAPGLAGSLLTEQYF.

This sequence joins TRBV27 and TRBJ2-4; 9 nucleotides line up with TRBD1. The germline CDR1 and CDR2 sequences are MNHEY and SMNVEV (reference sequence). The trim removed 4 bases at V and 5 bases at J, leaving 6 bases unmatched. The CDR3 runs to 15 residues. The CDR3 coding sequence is TGTGCCAGCAGTTCCCAGGGACAGGGCGAAAACATTCAGTACTTC. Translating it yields CASSSQGQGENIQYF.

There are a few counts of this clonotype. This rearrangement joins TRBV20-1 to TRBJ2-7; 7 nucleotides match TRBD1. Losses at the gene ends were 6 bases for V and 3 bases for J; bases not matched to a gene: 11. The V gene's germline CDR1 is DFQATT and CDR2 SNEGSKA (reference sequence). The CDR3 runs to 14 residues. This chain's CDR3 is CSATTGVSYYEQYF. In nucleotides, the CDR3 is TGCAGTGCAACAACAGGGGTCTCCTACTACGAGCAGTACTTC.

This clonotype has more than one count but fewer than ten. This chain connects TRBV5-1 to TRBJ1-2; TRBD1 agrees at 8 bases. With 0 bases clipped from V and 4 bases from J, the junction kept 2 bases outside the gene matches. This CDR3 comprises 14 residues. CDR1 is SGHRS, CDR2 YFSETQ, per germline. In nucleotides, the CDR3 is TGCGCCAGCAGCTTGGGACAGGGGATCTATGGCTACACCTTC. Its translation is CASSLGQGIYGYTF.

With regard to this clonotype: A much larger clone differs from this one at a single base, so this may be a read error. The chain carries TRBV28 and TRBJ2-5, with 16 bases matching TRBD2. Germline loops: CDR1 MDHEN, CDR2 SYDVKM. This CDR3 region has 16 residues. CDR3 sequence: CASRGLAGGGSETRYF. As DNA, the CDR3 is TGTGCCAGCAGGGGACTAGCGGGAGGGGGGTCGGAGACCCGGTACTTC. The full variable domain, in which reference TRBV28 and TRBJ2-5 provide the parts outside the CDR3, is DVKVTQSSRYLVKRTGEKVFLECVQDMDHENMFWYRQDPGLGLRLIYFSYDVKMKEKGDIPEGYSVSREKKERFSLILESASTNQTSMYLCASRGLAGGGSETRYFGPGTRLLVL.

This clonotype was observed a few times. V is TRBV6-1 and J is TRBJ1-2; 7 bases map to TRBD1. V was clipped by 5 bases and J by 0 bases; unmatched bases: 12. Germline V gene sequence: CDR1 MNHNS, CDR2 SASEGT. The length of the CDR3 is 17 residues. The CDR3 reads CASSKQGPFQANYGYTF. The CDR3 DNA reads TGTGCCAGCAGTAAACAGGGGCCCTTCCAAGCTAACTATGGCTACACCTTC.

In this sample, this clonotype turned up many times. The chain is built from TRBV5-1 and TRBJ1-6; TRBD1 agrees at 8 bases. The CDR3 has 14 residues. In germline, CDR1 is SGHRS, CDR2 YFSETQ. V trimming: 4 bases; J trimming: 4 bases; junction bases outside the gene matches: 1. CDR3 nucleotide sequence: TGCGCCAGCAGCCGACAGGGGTATAATTCACCCCTCCACTTT. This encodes CASSRQGYNSPLHF. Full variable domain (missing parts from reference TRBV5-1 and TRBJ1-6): KAGVTQTPRYLIKTRGQQVTLSCSPISGHRSVSWYQQTPGQGLQFLFEYFSETQRNKGNFPGRFSGRQFSNSRSEMNVSTLELGDSALYLCASSRQGYNSPLHFGNGTRLTVT.

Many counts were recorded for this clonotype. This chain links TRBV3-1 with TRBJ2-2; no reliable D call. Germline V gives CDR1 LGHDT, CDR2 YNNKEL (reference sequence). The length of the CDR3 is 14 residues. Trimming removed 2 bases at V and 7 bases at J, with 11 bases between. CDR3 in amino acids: CASSQTSVGGELFF. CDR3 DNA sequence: TGTGCCAGCAGCCAAACCTCTGTCGGCGGGGAGCTGTTTTTT.

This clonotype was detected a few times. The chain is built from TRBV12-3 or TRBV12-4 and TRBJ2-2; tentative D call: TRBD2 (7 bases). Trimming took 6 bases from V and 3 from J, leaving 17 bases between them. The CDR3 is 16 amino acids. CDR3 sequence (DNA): TGTGCCAGCAGCCCTACAGGGAGGGGAGACACCGGGGAGCTGTTTTTT. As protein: CASSPTGRGDTGELFF.

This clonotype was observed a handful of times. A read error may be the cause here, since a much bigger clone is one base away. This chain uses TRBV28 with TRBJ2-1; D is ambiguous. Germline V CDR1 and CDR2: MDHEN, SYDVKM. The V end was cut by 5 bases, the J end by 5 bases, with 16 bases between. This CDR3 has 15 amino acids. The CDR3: CASSPAPGGHNEQFF. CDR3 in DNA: TGTGCCAGCAGTCCCGCACCGGGCGGACACAATGAGCAGTTCTTC.

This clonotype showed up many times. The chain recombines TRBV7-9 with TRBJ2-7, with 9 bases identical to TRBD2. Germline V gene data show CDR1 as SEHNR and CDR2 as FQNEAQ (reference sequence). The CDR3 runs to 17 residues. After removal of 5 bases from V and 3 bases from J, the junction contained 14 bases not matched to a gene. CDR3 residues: CASSPSLAGSSLYEQYF. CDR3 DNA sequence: TGTGCCAGCAGCCCGAGCCTAGCGGGGAGCAGTCTCTACGAGCAGTACTTC.

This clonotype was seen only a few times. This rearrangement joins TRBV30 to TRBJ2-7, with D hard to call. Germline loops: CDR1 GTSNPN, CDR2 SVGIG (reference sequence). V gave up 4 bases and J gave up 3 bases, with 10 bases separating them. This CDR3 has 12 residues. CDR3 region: CAWTIANYEQYF. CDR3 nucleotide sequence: TGTGCCTGGACCATTGCGAACTACGAGCAGTACTTC.

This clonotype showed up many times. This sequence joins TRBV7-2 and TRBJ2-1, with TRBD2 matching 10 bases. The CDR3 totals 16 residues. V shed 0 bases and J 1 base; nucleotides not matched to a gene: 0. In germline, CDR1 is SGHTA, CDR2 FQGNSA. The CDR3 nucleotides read TGTGCCAGCAGCTTAGCAGCGGGAGGGTCCTACAATGAGCAGTTCTTC. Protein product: CASSLAAGGSYNEQFF.